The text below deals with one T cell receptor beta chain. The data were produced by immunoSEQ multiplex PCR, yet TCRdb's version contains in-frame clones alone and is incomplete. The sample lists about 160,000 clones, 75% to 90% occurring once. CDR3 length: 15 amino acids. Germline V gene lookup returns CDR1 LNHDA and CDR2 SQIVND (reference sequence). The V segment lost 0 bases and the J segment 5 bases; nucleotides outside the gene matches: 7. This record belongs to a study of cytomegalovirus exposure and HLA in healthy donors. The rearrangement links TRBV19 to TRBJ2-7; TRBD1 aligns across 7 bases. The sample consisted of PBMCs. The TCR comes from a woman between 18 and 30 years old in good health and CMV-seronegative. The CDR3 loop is CASSIDLGTVNEQYF. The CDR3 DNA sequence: TGTGCCAGTAGTATAGATCTCGGGACAGTCAACGAGCAGTACTTC.